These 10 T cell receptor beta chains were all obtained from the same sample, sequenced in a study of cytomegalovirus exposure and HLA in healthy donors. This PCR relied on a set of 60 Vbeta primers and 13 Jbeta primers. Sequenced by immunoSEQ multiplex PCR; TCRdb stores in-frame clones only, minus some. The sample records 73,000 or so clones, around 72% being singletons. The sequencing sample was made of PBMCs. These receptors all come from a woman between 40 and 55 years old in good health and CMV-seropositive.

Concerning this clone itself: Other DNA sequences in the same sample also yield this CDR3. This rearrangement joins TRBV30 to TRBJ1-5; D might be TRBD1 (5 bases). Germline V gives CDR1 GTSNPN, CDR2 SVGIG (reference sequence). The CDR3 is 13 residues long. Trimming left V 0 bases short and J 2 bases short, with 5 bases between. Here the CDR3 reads CAWSVQGNQPQHF. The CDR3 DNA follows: TGTGCCTGGAGTGTACAGGGCAATCAGCCCCAGCATTTT.

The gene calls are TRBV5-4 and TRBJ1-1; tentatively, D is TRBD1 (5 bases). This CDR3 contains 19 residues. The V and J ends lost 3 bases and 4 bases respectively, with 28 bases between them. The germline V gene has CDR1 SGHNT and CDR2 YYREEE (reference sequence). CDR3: CASSSRPSRAGLRATEAFF. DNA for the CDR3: TGTGCCAGCAGCTCACGACCAAGTAGGGCAGGCCTCAGGGCCACTGAAGCTTTCTTT.

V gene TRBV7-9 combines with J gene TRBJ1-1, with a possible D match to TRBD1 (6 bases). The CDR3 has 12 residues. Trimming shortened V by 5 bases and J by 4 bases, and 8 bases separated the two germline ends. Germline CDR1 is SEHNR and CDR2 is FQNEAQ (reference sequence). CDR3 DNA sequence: TGTGCCAGCAGCGAGGGGGTCACTGAAGCTTTCTTT. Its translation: CASSEGVTEAFF. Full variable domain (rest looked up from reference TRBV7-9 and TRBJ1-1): DTGVSQNPRHKITKRGQNVTFRCDPISEHNRLYWYRQTLGQGPEFLTYFQNEAQLEKSRLLSDRFSAERPKGSFSTLEIQRTEQGDSAMYLCASSEGVTEAFFGQGTRLTVV.

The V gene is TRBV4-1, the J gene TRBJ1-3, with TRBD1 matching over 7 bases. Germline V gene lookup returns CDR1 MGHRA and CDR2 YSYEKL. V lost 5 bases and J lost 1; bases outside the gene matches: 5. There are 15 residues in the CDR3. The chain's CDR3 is CASSEQGWSGNTIYF. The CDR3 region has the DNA TGCGCCAGCAGCGAACAGGGGTGGTCTGGAAACACCATATATTTT.

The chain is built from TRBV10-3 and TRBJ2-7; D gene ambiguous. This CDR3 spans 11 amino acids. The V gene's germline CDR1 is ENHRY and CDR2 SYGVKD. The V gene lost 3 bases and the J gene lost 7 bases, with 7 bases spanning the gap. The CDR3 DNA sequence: TGTGCCATCAGTGAACAATGGGAGCAGTACTTC. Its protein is CAISEQWEQYF.

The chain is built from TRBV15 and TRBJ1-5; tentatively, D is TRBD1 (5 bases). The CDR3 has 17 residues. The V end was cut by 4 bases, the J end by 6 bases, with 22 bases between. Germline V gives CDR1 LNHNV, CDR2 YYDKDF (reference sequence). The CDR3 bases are TGTGCCACCAGCACCTCTGTACCGGGGGAAGCTGGTCAGCCCCAGCATTTT. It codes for CATSTSVPGEAGQPQHF.

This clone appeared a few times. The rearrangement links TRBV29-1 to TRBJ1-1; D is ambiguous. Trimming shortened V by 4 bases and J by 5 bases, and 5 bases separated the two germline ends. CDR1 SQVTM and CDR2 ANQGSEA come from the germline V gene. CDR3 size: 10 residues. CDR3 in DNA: TGCAGCGTTGTTTCGACTGAAGCTTTCTTT. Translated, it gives CSVVSTEAFF.

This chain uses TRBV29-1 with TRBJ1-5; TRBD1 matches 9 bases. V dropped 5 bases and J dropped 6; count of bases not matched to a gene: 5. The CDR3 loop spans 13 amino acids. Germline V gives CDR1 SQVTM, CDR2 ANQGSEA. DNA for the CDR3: TGCAGCGTTTCCGGGACAGGGACTCAGCCCCAGCATTTT. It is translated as CSVSGTGTQPQHF.

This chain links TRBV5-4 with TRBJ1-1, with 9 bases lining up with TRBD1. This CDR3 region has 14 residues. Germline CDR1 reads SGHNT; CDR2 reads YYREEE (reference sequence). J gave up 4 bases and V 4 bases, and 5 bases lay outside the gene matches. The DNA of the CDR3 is TGTGCCAGCAGCCTAACGGGACAGGGCACTGAAGCTTTCTTT. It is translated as CASSLTGQGTEAFF.

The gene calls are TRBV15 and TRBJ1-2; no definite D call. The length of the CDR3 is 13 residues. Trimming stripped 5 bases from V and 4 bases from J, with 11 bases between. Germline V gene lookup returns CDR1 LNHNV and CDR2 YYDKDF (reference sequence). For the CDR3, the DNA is TGTGCCACCAGCCGCGACACAAGCTATGGCTACACCTTC. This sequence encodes CATSRDTSYGYTF.